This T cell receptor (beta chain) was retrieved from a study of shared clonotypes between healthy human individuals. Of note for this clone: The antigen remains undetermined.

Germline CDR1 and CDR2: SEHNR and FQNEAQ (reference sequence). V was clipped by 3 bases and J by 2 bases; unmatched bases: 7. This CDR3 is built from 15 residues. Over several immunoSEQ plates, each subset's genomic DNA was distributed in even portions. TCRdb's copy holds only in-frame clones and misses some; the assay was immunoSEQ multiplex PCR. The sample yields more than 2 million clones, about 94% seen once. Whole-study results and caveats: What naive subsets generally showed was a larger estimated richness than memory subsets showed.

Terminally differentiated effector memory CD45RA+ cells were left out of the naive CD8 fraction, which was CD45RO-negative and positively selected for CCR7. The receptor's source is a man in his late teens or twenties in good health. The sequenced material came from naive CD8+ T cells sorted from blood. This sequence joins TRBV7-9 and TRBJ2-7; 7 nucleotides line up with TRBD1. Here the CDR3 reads CASSLWTGTAYEQYF. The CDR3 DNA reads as TGTGCCAGCAGCTTGTGGACAGGAACGGCCTACGAGCAGTACTTC.